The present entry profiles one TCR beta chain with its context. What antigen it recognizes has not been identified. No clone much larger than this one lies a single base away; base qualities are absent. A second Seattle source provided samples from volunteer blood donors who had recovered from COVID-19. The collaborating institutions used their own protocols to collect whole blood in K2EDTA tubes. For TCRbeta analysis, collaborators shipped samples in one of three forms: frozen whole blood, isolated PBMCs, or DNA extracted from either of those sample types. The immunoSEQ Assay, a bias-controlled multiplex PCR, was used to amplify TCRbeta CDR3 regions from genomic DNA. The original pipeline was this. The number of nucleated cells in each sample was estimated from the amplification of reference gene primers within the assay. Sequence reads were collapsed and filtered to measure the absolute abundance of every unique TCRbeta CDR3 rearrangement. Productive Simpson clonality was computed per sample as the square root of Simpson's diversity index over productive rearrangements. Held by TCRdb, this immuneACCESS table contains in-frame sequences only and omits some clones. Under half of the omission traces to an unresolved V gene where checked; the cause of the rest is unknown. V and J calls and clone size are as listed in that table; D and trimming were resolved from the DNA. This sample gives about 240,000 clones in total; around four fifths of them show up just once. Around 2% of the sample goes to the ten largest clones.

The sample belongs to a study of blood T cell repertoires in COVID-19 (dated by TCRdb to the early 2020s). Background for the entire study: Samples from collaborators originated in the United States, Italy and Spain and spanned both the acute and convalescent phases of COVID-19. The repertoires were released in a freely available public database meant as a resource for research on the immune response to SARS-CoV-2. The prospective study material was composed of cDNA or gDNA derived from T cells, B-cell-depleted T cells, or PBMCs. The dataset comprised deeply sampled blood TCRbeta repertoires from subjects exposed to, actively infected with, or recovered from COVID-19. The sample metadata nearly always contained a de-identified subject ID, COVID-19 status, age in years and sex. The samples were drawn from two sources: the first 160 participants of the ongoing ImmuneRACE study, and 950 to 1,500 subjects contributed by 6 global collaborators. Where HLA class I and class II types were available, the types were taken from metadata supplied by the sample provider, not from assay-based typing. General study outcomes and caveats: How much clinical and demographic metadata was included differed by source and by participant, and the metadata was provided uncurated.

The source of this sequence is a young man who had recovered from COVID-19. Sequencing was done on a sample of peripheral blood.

The CDR3 reads CASSLQDGAKNIQYF. The DNA sequence is TGTGCCAGCAGCCTACAGGATGGAGCCAAAAACATTCAGTACTTC. The sequence is built from TRBV7-8 and TRBJ2-4; matching of 5 bases hints at TRBD1 as the D gene. The CDR3 runs 15 residues from the cysteine to the phenylalanine. Only the CDR3 DNA is retained, 45 bases long and in frame from the first base. Taken from the germline V gene, the CDR1 and CDR2 loops are SGHVS and FQNEAQ. Trimming at the junction amounts to 5 bases on V and 0 bases on J, and the germline ends lie 11 bases apart. Supplemented by the reference TRBV7-8 and TRBJ2-4 proteins around the CDR3, the complete variable domain is GAGVSQSPRYKVAKRGQDVALRCDPISGHVSLFWYQQALGQGPEFLTYFQNEAQLDKSGLPSDRFFAERPEGSVSTLKIQRTQQEDSAVYLCASSLQDGAKNIQYFGAGTRLSVL.